This T cell receptor beta chain was found in a study of T cell repertoires in cytomegalovirus infection. In regard to this clonotype: Its matching antigen is unknown.

TCRdb fed the reads into MiXCR, producing one record per CDR3 protein. The repertoire holds about 360,000 distinct CDR3 sequences, with about a sixth as singletons. The CDR3 has 15 amino acids. Germline V gives CDR1 KGHSH, CDR2 LQKENI. Trimming shortened V by 1 base and J by 0 bases, and 9 bases separated the two germline ends. General study points: Ex vivo, HLA-C-restricted CMV-specific TCR beta clonotypes prevailed over the rest of the response.

The sequence was obtained from a human donor in good health (CMV status not recorded). Some clones in this sample may be carry-over from other donors' samples. The rearrangement joins TRBV18 to TRBJ1-1; perhaps TRBD1 as D (5 bases). The sequenced sample consisted of PBMCs. For the CDR3, the DNA is TGTGCCAGCTCACCACGGGGCCAGGTGAACACTGAAGCTTTCTTT. Amino acid sequence: CASSPRGQVNTEAFF. Based on the CDR3 plus reference TRBV18 and TRBJ1-1, the full variable domain is NAGVMQNPRHLVRRRGQEARLRCSPMKGHSHVYWYRQLPEEGLKFMVYLQKENIIDESGMPKERFSAEFPKEGPSILRIQQVVRGDSAAYFCASSPRGQVNTEAFFGQGTRLTVV.